One and the same sample provided the 17 T cell receptor beta chains below, sequenced in a study of response to subunit inactivated influenza vaccine. MiXCR, run by TCRdb on the RT-PCR reads, gives a single entry per CDR3 protein. The table records approximately 500,000 distinct CDR3 sequences, 10% to 15% of them present only once. Sequences were derived from PBMCs from blood, sampled roughly 45 days after vaccination. These receptor sequences come from a man aged 50-60 years who received an inactivated influenza vaccine.

This clonotype was found many times. J is TRBJ2-3 and V is TRBV5-4; D perhaps matches TRBD2 (6 bases). Germline lookup yields CDR1 SGHNT and CDR2 YYREEE (reference sequence). V was trimmed by 4 bases and J by 0 bases, leaving 12 bases between them. The length of the CDR3 is 15 residues. The CDR3 loop reads CASSLASGSTDTQYF. DNA for the CDR3: TGTGCCAGCAGCCTCGCCAGCGGGAGCACAGATACGCAGTATTTT.

This clonotype was seen at least ten times. The V gene is TRBV24-1, the J gene TRBJ2-5, with unresolved D. V gave up 5 bases and J gave up 1 base, with 13 bases separating them. Germline V gives CDR1 KGHDR, CDR2 SFDVKD. This CDR3 comprises 15 residues. CDR3 bases: TGTGCCACCAGTGCGGGCTGGACGGCCCAAGAGACCCAGTACTTC. Its translation is CATSAGWTAQETQYF.

This clonotype was seen a few times. V is TRBV5-8 and J is TRBJ2-7; D unresolved. The V and J ends lost 2 bases and 0 bases respectively, with 9 bases between them. This CDR3 has 14 amino acids. Per germline, CDR1 SGHTS and CDR2 YDEGEE. In DNA, the CDR3 is TGTGCCAGCAGCTTTCGAGGCGTCTCCTACGAGCAGTACTTC. Its protein is CASSFRGVSYEQYF.

This clonotype was counted between two and nine times. This chain uses TRBV18 with TRBJ2-2; tentatively, D is TRBD1 (6 bases). The CDR3 totals 16 residues. The germline gives CDR1 KGHSH, CDR2 LQKENI. Trimming removed 2 bases at V and 0 bases at J, with 10 bases between. The CDR3 loop is CASSPNRVSNTGELFF. CDR3 in DNA: TGTGCCAGCTCACCAAACAGGGTATCGAACACCGGGGAGCTGTTTTTT.

In this sample, this clonotype turned up a few times. The chain has TRBV30 and TRBJ2-5; 9 bases agree with TRBD1. Germline V gives CDR1 GTSNPN, CDR2 SVGIG (reference sequence). The CDR3 extends over 15 amino acids. J was trimmed by 4 bases and V by 2 bases; bases with no gene match: 8. Here the CDR3 DNA reads TGTGCCTGGAGTCCGTACAGGGGGCCTTTAGAGACCCAGTACTTC. Its translation: CAWSPYRGPLETQYF.

This rearrangement joins TRBV6-1 to TRBJ2-5, with 8 bases identical to TRBD2. Germline loops: CDR1 MNHNS, CDR2 SASEGT. The CDR3 is 14 amino acids. The J segment lost 4 bases and the V segment lost 8 bases, leaving 9 bases of the junction unmatched. In DNA form, the CDR3 reads TGTGCCAGCCAGCGGGAGTACGGTCCAGAGACCCAGTACTTC. It is translated as CASQREYGPETQYF.

This clonotype was seen ten or more times. The chain employs TRBV29-1 and TRBJ2-2; D is possibly TRBD1 (6 bases). This CDR3 has 15 amino acids. The V gene lost 4 bases and the J gene lost 5 bases, with 17 bases spanning the gap. Germline V gene lookup returns CDR1 SQVTM and CDR2 ANQGSEA. DNA for the CDR3: TGCAGCGTTGCGGGGCTACAGGGTTCAACCGGGGAGCTGTTTTTT. Amino acids: CSVAGLQGSTGELFF.

This clonotype was found a few times. The chain uses TRBV3-1 and TRBJ2-5; a possible D gene is TRBD1 (6 bases). This CDR3 contains 14 residues. Germline V gene lookup returns CDR1 LGHDT and CDR2 YNNKEL (reference sequence). V lost 4 bases and J 2 bases, leaving 11 bases between the germline ends. The CDR3 loop reads CASSRRTVQETQYF. CDR3 sequence (DNA): TGTGCCAGCAGCCGGCGGACAGTACAAGAGACCCAGTACTTC.

At least ten counts were recorded for this clonotype. The rearrangement uses TRBV29-1 and TRBJ2-3, with D perhaps TRBD2 (6 bases). With 6 bases removed from V and 3 bases from J, the gap between germline ends came to 22 bases. The CDR3 extends over 16 amino acids. Germline assignment: CDR1 SQVTM and CDR2 ANQGSEA. CDR3 DNA sequence: TGCAGCGTGGGAGGAGGCTCGAACCTTGGGACAGATACGCAGTATTTT. Translated: CSVGGGSNLGTDTQYF.

This clonotype showed up just a few times. The chain joins TRBV20-1 to TRBJ1-2; tentatively, D is TRBD1 (5 bases). The CDR3 length is 11 residues. V was clipped by 6 bases and J by 6 bases, with 11 bases between them. Germline V gene data show CDR1 as DFQATT and CDR2 as SNEGSKA (reference sequence). In nucleotides, the CDR3 is TGCAGTGCCGTCGGAGGGGATGGCTACACCTTC. It codes for CSAVGGDGYTF.

The chain carries TRBV2 and TRBJ2-7, with a possible D match to TRBD1 (6 bases). The V gene lost 7 bases and the J gene lost 3 bases, with 22 bases spanning the gap. Germline-derived CDR1 and CDR2 are SNHLY and FYNNEI. The CDR3 loop spans 16 amino acids. The CDR3 DNA is TGTGCCAGCAAGACTTCTCAGGGGTTCGGTGACTACGAGCAGTACTTC. This sequence encodes CASKTSQGFGDYEQYF.

This clonotype was picked up many times. The CDR3 loop reads CASSLRTGTDTQYF. In DNA, the CDR3 is TGTGCCAGCAGTTTAAGGACTGGCACAGATACGCAGTATTTT. This chain uses TRBV12-3 or TRBV12-4 with TRBJ2-3, with TRBD2 as a possible D gene (5 bases). The CDR3 is 14 residues long. The germline V and J ends were trimmed by 2 bases and 1 base, with 7 bases remaining between them.

The rearrangement links TRBV20-1 to TRBJ1-6, with 8 bases identical to TRBD1. Looked up from germline, CDR1 is DFQATT and CDR2 is SNEGSKA (reference sequence). The J segment lost 9 bases and the V segment lost 0 bases, leaving 7 bases of the junction unmatched. There are 15 residues in the CDR3. The CDR3 region has the DNA TGCAGTGCTAGAGAGCCCAGGGGGCAGAGTTCACCCCTCCACTTT. This gives the protein CSAREPRGQSSPLHF.

V and J are TRBV5-1 and TRBJ1-1; 9 bases agree with TRBD1. With 4 bases clipped from V and 4 bases from J, the junction kept 5 bases outside the gene matches. This CDR3 has 14 residues. Germline loops: CDR1 SGHRS, CDR2 YFSETQ. The CDR3: CASSRTGVGTEAFF. DNA of the CDR3: TGCGCCAGCAGCAGGACAGGGGTGGGCACTGAAGCTTTCTTT.

V usage is TRBV20-1 and J usage is TRBJ2-1, with 7 bases matching TRBD2. Germline V gene lookup returns CDR1 DFQATT and CDR2 SNEGSKA (reference sequence). V lost 6 bases, J lost 3 bases, and 14 bases stayed unmatched. This CDR3 spans 16 amino acids. The CDR3 here is CSAYPLGGNLYNEQFF. Here the CDR3 DNA reads TGCAGTGCCTACCCCTTGGGGGGGAACCTCTACAATGAGCAGTTCTTC.

This clonotype was seen many times. The V gene is TRBV6-1, the J gene TRBJ1-5, with D perhaps matching TRBD1 (5 bases). This CDR3 comprises 13 residues. Germline V lookup: CDR1 MNHNS, CDR2 SASEGT. V was shortened by 9 bases and J by 3 bases, with 12 bases between the two germline ends. The CDR3 nucleotides are TGTGCCAGTCAGGCAGGGCTCAATCAGCCCCAGCATTTT. Translated, it gives CASQAGLNQPQHF.

There are many counts of this clonotype. The chain has TRBV7-2 and TRBJ2-7; the match to TRBD2 covers 7 bases. This CDR3 comprises 15 residues. Trimming took 2 bases from V and 3 from J; bases not matched to a gene: 7. The germline CDR1 and CDR2 sequences are SGHTA and FQGNSA. CDR3 in DNA: TGTGCCAGCAGCTTAACGGGGGGTAAAGACTACGAGCAGTACTTC. This sequence encodes CASSLTGGKDYEQYF.